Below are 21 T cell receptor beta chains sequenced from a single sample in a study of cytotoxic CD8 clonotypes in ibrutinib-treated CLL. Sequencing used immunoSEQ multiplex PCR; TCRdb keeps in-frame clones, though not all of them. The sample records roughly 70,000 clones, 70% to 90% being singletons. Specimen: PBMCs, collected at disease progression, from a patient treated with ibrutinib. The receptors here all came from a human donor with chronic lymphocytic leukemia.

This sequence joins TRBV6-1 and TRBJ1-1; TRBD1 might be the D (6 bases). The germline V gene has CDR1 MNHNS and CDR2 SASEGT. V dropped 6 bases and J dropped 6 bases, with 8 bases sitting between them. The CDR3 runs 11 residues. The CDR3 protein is CASRYRAEAFF. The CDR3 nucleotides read TGTGCCAGCAGATACAGGGCTGAAGCTTTCTTT.

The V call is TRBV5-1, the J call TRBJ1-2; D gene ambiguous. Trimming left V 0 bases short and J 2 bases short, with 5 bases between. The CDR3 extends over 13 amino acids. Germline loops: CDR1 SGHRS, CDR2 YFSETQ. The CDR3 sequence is CASSLVSNYGYTF. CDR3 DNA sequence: TGCGCCAGCAGCTTGGTTTCAAACTATGGCTACACCTTC.

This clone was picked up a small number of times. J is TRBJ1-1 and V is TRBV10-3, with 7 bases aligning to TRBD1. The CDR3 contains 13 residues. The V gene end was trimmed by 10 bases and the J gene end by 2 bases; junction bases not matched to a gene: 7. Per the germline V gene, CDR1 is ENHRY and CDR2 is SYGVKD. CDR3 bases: TGTGCCAGCAAGGGACAGATCAACACTGAAGCTTTCTTT. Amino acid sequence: CASKGQINTEAFF.

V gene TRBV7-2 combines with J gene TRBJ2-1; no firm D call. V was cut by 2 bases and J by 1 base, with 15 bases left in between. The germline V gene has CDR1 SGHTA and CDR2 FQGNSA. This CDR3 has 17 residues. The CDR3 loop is CASSLRSAGQSYNEQFF. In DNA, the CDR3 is TGTGCCAGCAGCTTAAGATCGGCCGGGCAATCCTACAATGAGCAGTTCTTC.

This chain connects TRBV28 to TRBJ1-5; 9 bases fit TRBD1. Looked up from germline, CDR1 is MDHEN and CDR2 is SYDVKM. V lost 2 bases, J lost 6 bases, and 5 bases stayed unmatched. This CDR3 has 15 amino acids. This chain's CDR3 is CASSLRTGVPQPQHF. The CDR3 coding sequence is TGTGCCAGCAGTTTACGGACAGGGGTCCCTCAGCCCCAGCATTTT.

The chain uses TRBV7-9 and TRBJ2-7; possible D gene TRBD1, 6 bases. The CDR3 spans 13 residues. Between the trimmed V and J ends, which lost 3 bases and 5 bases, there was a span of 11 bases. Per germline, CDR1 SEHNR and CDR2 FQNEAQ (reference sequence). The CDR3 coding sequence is TGTGCCAGCAGCTTTCAGGGGCTGAACGAGCAGTACTTC. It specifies CASSFQGLNEQYF.

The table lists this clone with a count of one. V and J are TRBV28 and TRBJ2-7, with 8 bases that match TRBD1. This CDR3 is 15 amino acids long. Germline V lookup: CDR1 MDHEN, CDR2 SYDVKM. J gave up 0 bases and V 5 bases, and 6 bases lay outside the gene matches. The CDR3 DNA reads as TGTGCCAGCAGTACAGGGGGATCTCTCTCCTACGAGCAGTACTTC. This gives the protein CASSTGGSLSYEQYF.

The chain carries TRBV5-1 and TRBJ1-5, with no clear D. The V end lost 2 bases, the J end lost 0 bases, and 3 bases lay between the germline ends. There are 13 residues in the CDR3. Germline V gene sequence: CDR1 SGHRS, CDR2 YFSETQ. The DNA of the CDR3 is TGCGCCAGCAGCTTTGATAGCAATCAGCCCCAGCATTTT. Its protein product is CASSFDSNQPQHF. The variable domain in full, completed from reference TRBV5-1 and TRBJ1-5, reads KAGVTQTPRYLIKTRGQQVTLSCSPISGHRSVSWYQQTPGQGLQFLFEYFSETQRNKGNFPGRFSGRQFSNSRSEMNVSTLELGDSALYLCASSFDSNQPQHFGDGTRLSIL.

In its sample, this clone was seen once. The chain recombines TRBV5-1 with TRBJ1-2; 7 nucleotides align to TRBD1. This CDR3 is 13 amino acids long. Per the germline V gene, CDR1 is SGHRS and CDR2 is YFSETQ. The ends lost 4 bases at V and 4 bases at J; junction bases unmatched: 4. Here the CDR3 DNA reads TGCGCCAGCAGCGAAACAGGGGTCTATGGCTACACCTTC. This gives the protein CASSETGVYGYTF.

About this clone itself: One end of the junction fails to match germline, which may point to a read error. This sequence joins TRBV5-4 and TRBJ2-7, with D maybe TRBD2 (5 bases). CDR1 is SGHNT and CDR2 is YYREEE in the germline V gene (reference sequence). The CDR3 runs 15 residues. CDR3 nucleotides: TGTGCCAGCAGCTTGGACCGCAGCGGCCCCTATGAGCAGTACTTC. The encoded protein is CASSLDRSGPYEQYF.

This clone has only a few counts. The CDR3 reads CASSPGATGVSLHF. CDR3 sequence (DNA): TGTGCCAGCAGTCCCGGGGCGACAGGAGTCTCCCTCCACTTT. The chain is built from TRBV21-1 and TRBJ1-6; TRBD1, the D gene given by the table, was not confirmed from the DNA. TRBV21-1 is a recognized pseudogene. This CDR3 is built from 14 residues.

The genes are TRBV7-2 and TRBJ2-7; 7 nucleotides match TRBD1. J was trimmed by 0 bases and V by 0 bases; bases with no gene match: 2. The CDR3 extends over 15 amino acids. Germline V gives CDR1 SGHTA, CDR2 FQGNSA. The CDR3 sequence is CASSLAGQISYEQYF. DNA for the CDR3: TGTGCCAGCAGCTTAGCGGGACAGATCTCCTACGAGCAGTACTTC.

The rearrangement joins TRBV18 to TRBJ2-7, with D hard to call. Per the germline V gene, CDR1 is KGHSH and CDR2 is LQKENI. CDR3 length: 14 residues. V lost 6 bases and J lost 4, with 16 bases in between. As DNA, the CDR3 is TGTGCCAGCTCTCTCTCTGGGAACGGGTACGAGCAGTACTTC. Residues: CASSLSGNGYEQYF.

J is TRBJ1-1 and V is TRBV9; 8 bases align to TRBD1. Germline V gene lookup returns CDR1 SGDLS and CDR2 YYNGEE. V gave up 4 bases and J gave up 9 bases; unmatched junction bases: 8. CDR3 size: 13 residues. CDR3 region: CASSRNGQGQAFF. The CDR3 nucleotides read TGTGCCAGCAGCAGAAATGGACAGGGACAAGCTTTCTTT.

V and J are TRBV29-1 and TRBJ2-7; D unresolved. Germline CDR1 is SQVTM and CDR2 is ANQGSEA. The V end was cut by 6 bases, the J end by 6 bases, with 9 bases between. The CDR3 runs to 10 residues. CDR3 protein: CSVYQSEQYF. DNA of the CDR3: TGCAGCGTCTACCAATCCGAGCAGTACTTC.

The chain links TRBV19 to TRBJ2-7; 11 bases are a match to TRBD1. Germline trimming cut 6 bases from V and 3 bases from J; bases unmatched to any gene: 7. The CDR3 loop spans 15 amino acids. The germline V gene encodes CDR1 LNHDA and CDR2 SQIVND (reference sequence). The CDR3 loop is CASSPGTGGNYEQYF. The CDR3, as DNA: TGTGCCAGTAGCCCTGGGACAGGGGGGAACTACGAGCAGTACTTC.

CDR3 region: CASSLYKTSSYEQYF. CDR3 DNA: TGTGCCAGCAGCTTGTATAAGACTAGCTCCTACGAGCAGTACTTC. The V and J genes are TRBV5-8 and TRBJ2-7; TRBD2 might be the D (6 bases). CDR1 SGHTS and CDR2 YDEGEE come from the germline V gene. This CDR3 comprises 15 residues. The V end lost 1 base, the J end lost 0 bases, and 11 bases lay between the germline ends.

In nucleotides, the CDR3 is TGTGCCAGCAGCACTGCTAGCTTTAAGGGACTACAAGAGACCCAGTACTTC. Translation gives CASSTASFKGLQETQYF. This chain joins TRBV28 and TRBJ2-5, with 7 bases that match TRBD2. V shed 6 bases, J shed 2 bases, and the junction held 15 bases outside the gene matches. Germline-derived CDR1 and CDR2 are MDHEN and SYDVKM. This CDR3 is built from 17 residues.

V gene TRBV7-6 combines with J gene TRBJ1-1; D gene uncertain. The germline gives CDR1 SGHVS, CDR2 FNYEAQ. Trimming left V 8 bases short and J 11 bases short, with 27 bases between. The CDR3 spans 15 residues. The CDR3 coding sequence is TGTGCCAGCTCCTATAGCCGGGGTGGGGTAGTGGAGGCTTTCTTT. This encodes CASSYSRGGVVEAFF.

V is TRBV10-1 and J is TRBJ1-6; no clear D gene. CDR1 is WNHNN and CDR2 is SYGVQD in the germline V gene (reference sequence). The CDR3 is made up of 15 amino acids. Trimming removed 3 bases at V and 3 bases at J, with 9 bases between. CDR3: CASSEFGNYNSPLHF. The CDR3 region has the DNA TGCGCCAGCAGTGAATTTGGAAACTATAATTCACCCCTCCACTTT.

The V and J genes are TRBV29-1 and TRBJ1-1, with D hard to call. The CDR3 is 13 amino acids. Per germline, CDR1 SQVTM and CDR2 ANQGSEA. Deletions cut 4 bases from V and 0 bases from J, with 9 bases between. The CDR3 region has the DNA TGCAGCGTTGGTAAGCGAATGAACACTGAAGCTTTCTTT. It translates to CSVGKRMNTEAFF.